The sequence of this TCR beta chain was determined in a study of a mutant IDH1 vaccine in newly diagnosed glioma. Time point meaning: week 23, last vaccination. Doses comprised 300 ug of mutant IDH1 20-mer peptide each, plus topical imiquimod. Here immunoSEQ multiplex PCR was the method, and the copy in TCRdb shows in-frame clones only, minus some. The repertoire holds 88,000 or so clones, with over 75% as singletons. In regard to this clone: Its antigen remains unknown.

The CDR3 loop spans 14 amino acids. Germline lookup yields CDR1 SGHNT and CDR2 YYREEE (reference sequence). The V and J ends lost 4 bases and 5 bases respectively, with 15 bases between them. This TCR came from a man younger than 40 with glioma. Some clones in this sample may be carry-over from other donors' samples. The sequenced sample was PBMCs, obtained from a glioma patient whose treatment included an IDH1 peptide vaccine. The rearrangement joins TRBV5-4 to TRBJ2-5, with D unresolved. CDR3 sequence: CASSQHSSRETQYF. CDR3 nucleotides: TGTGCCAGCAGCCAACATTCCTCTAGGGAGACCCAGTACTTC.